Shown below are 25 T cell receptor beta chains from a single sample sequenced in a study of a mutant IDH1 vaccine in newly diagnosed glioma. Antigens for these TCRs are unknown. Clones were read by immunoSEQ multiplex PCR, and TCRdb kept only the in-frame ones, dropping some. The table lists under 45,000 clones, around 93% of them singletons. Time point noted: week 23, last vaccination. Each dose of the vaccine consisted of 300 ug of mutant IDH1 20-mer peptide, with topical imiquimod. Sample: PBMCs, taken from a glioma patient whose treatment included an IDH1 peptide vaccine. The receptor source for this set is a man in his fifties or sixties with glioma.

This chain uses TRBV5-5 with TRBJ2-6; TRBD1 agrees at 7 bases. V shed 2 bases and J 0 bases; nucleotides not matched to a gene: 5. The CDR3 is 17 amino acids. The germline V gene encodes CDR1 SGHKS and CDR2 YYEKEE (reference sequence). The CDR3 DNA reads TGTGCCAGCAGCTTCCGACAGGGCTTCTCTGGGGCCAACGTCCTGACTTTC. Translation: CASSFRQGFSGANVLTF.

The chain joins TRBV15 to TRBJ1-5; tentatively, D is TRBD1 (5 bases). V lost 0 bases, J lost 3 bases, and 15 bases lay in between. The CDR3 extends over 17 amino acids. CDR1 and CDR2 from the germline V gene are LNHNV and YYDKDF (reference sequence). Here the CDR3 reads CATSRDPAGTDNQPQHF. CDR3 in DNA: TGTGCCACCAGCAGAGATCCAGCCGGGACGGACAATCAGCCCCAGCATTTT. The complete variable domain, with remaining parts taken from reference TRBV15 and TRBJ1-5, reads DAMVIQNPRYQVTQFGKPVTLSCSQTLNHNVMYWYQQKSSQAPKLLFHYYDKDFNNEADTPDNFQSRRPNTSFCFLDIRSPGLGDTAMYLCATSRDPAGTDNQPQHFGDGTRLSIL.

The rearrangement joins TRBV5-1 to TRBJ2-7, with 9 bases fitting TRBD1. CDR1 is SGHRS and CDR2 is YFSETQ in the germline V gene. The J segment lost 2 bases and the V segment lost 3 bases, leaving 6 bases of the junction unmatched. There are 15 residues in the CDR3. CDR3 DNA: TGCGCCAGCAGCTCCGGGACAGGGTTTACCTACGAGCAGTACTTC. Translation gives CASSSGTGFTYEQYF. Variable domain in full (rest from reference TRBV5-1 and TRBJ2-7): KAGVTQTPRYLIKTRGQQVTLSCSPISGHRSVSWYQQTPGQGLQFLFEYFSETQRNKGNFPGRFSGRQFSNSRSEMNVSTLELGDSALYLCASSSGTGFTYEQYFGPGTRLTVT.

The rearrangement links TRBV20-1 to TRBJ2-3; D not resolved. V dropped 6 bases and J dropped 5 bases, with 9 bases sitting between them. The CDR3 covers 11 residues. Germline lookup yields CDR1 DFQATT and CDR2 SNEGSKA (reference sequence). CDR3 in DNA: TGCAGTGCCCCGATTGGAGATACGCAGTATTTT. It yields the protein CSAPIGDTQYF.

The chain links TRBV10-3 to TRBJ2-7; 15 bases are shared with TRBD2. V shed 4 bases and J 5 bases; nucleotides not matched to a gene: 6. The CDR3 length is 16 residues. CDR1 and CDR2 from the germline V gene are ENHRY and SYGVKD. The CDR3 DNA sequence: TGTGCCATCAGTGGGACTAGCGGGGGGGGGTTCGACGAGCAGTACTTC. This encodes CAISGTSGGGFDEQYF.

The genes are TRBV6-6 and TRBJ2-7; TRBD2 aligns across 11 bases. CDR1 MNHNY and CDR2 SVGAGI come from the germline V gene (reference sequence). This CDR3 has 15 residues. The J segment lost 2 bases and the V segment lost 6 bases, leaving 6 bases of the junction unmatched. For the CDR3, the DNA is TGTGCCAGCAGGGGTAGCGGGAGGGAACCCTACGAGCAGTACTTC. Translated: CASRGSGREPYEQYF.

The chain links TRBV28 to TRBJ1-5; D is unresolved. Trimming cost V 6 bases and J 0 bases, with 18 bases left between them. CDR1 MDHEN and CDR2 SYDVKM come from the germline V gene. The length of the CDR3 is 17 residues. The CDR3 loop is CASRRLDGTYSNQPQHF. The DNA of the CDR3 is TGTGCCAGCAGGAGACTGGACGGAACTTATAGCAATCAGCCCCAGCATTTT.

A few counts support this clone. This chain connects TRBV5-1 to TRBJ2-7; 9 bases match TRBD2. The CDR3 contains 16 residues. With V trimmed by 1 base and J by 5 bases, 10 bases remained unmatched. Germline V gives CDR1 SGHRS, CDR2 YFSETQ. The CDR3 is CASSLNPGGRGHEQYF. The CDR3 DNA reads TGCGCCAGCAGCTTGAATCCGGGCGGGAGGGGCCACGAGCAGTACTTC.

The rearrangement joins TRBV28 to TRBJ2-2; 11 bases map to TRBD1. Germline values: CDR1 MDHEN, CDR2 SYDVKM. After removal of 0 bases from V and 3 bases from J, the junction contained 0 bases not matched to a gene. CDR3 length equals 16 residues. This CDR3 is CASSLWDRGHTGELFF. CDR3 bases: TGTGCCAGCAGTTTATGGGACAGGGGGCACACCGGGGAGCTGTTTTTT.

This chain connects TRBV7-8 to TRBJ2-7, with 12 bases identical to TRBD2. This CDR3 contains 17 residues. The V gene end was trimmed by 5 bases and the J gene end by 0 bases; junction bases not matched to a gene: 8. The germline CDR1 and CDR2 sequences are SGHVS and FQNEAQ. CDR3 in amino acids: CASSPGTSGPSSYEQYF. CDR3 bases: TGTGCCAGCAGCCCCGGGACTAGCGGGCCGAGCTCCTACGAGCAGTACTTC.

This sequence joins TRBV5-1 and TRBJ2-7; 7 positions match TRBD1. V shed 6 bases, J shed 0 bases, and the junction held 9 bases outside the gene matches. Per germline, CDR1 SGHRS and CDR2 YFSETQ. CDR3 length: 15 residues. CDR3 sequence reads: CASNPSRQGSYEQYF. As DNA, the CDR3 is TGCGCCAGCAACCCCTCTCGACAGGGCTCCTACGAGCAGTACTTC.

The sample holds one count of this clone. The chain recombines TRBV4-2 with TRBJ1-1; 10 nucleotides line up with TRBD1. V shed 3 bases and J 7 bases; nucleotides not matched to a gene: 8. The CDR3 runs to 15 residues. Germline V lookup: CDR1 LGHNA, CDR2 YNFKEQ. The CDR3 protein is CASSQAGTGEGEAFF. The CDR3 coding sequence is TGTGCCAGCAGCCAGGCCGGGACAGGGGAAGGTGAAGCTTTCTTT.

The rearrangement links TRBV4-1 to TRBJ2-7; no definite D call. Germline lookup yields CDR1 MGHRA and CDR2 YSYEKL. The CDR3 consists of 16 residues. The V and J ends lost 1 base and 0 bases respectively, with 13 bases between them. The CDR3 sequence is CASSQVGRVRSYEQYF. The CDR3 bases are TGCGCCAGCAGCCAAGTTGGTCGGGTCCGCTCCTACGAGCAGTACTTC.

The chain combines TRBV11-2 with TRBJ2-5; TRBD2 agrees at 10 bases. There are 17 residues in the CDR3. V lost 1 base and J lost 7; bases outside the gene matches: 12. CDR1 and CDR2 from the germline V gene are SGHAT and FQNNGV. The CDR3 bases are TGTGCCAGCAGCTTAGGGAGACTAGCGGGTTCCGCGAGGACCCAGTACTTC. Protein sequence: CASSLGRLAGSARTQYF.

The CDR3 loop is CASSLSTGTHEQYF. For the CDR3, the DNA is TGTGCCAGCAGCTTAAGTACAGGGACCCACGAGCAGTACTTC. The V call is TRBV7-8, the J call TRBJ2-7; D might be TRBD1 (6 bases). The CDR3 runs to 14 residues. CDR1 is SGHVS, CDR2 FQNEAQ, per germline. The V gene lost 2 bases and the J gene lost 5 bases, with 13 bases spanning the gap.

The chain is built from TRBV7-9 and TRBJ1-5; no clear D gene. Germline assignment: CDR1 SEHNR and CDR2 FQNEAQ (reference sequence). The CDR3 covers 12 residues. Deletions cut 5 bases from V and 7 bases from J, with 9 bases between. CDR3 region: CASSPGEQPQHF. CDR3 nucleotides: TGTGCCAGCAGCCCCGGGGAGCAGCCCCAGCATTTT.

V and J are TRBV5-6 and TRBJ2-5, with no clear D. The CDR3 is 12 residues long. Germline CDR1 and CDR2: SGHDT and YYEEEE. V lost 4 bases, J lost 1 base, and 5 bases lay in between. CDR3 in amino acids: CASSRLQETQYF. The CDR3 DNA is TGTGCCAGCAGCCGACTCCAAGAGACCCAGTACTTC.

V usage is TRBV4-2 and J usage is TRBJ1-4; D possibly corresponds to TRBD1 (6 bases). Trimming shortened V by 2 bases and J by 8 bases, and 12 bases separated the two germline ends. The germline V gene has CDR1 LGHNA and CDR2 YNFKEQ. This CDR3 is 14 amino acids long. The CDR3 protein is CASSQSDSNEKLFF. In DNA form, the CDR3 reads TGTGCCAGCAGCCAATCGGACAGCAACGAAAAACTGTTTTTT.

The chain is built from TRBV7-6 and TRBJ2-7, with D maybe TRBD1 (5 bases). The CDR3 is made up of 18 amino acids. Germline lookup yields CDR1 SGHVS and CDR2 FNYEAQ. The V end was cut by 0 bases, the J end by 2 bases, with 20 bases between. CDR3 in DNA: TGTGCCAGCAGCTTAGCCGTTAGTCGGCAGTCGGACACCTACGAGCAGTACTTC. It specifies CASSLAVSRQSDTYEQYF.

The chain combines TRBV7-9 with TRBJ1-2; D is possibly TRBD1 (5 bases). Germline loops: CDR1 SEHNR, CDR2 FQNEAQ (reference sequence). V gave up 1 base and J gave up 6 bases, with 12 bases separating them. The CDR3 contains 14 residues. Written as DNA, the CDR3 is TGTGCCAGCAGCTTAGGGGCAGGGATAGATGGCTACACCTTC. The encoded protein is CASSLGAGIDGYTF.

V usage is TRBV6-5 and J usage is TRBJ2-7; D remains ambiguous. The V gene's germline CDR1 is MNHEY and CDR2 SVGAGI. Trimming shortened V by 5 bases and J by 3 bases, and 11 bases separated the two germline ends. The CDR3 has 13 residues. Here the CDR3 DNA reads TGTGCCAGCAGTCCCCGGGCCCACTACGAGCAGTACTTC. Its translation is CASSPRAHYEQYF.

CDR3 nucleotide sequence: TGTGCCAGCAGCTTACGACTAATGGACAACACCATATATTTT. As protein: CASSLRLMDNTIYF. This chain links TRBV13 with TRBJ1-3; D is ambiguous. Germline-derived CDR1 and CDR2 are PRHDT and FYEKMQ (reference sequence). Trimming took off 2 bases at V and 7 bases at J, with 12 bases between the two ends. The CDR3 sequence is 14 residues long.

The chain employs TRBV5-1 and TRBJ1-4; 10 nucleotides agree with TRBD1. The CDR3 has 17 amino acids. Looked up from germline, CDR1 is SGHRS and CDR2 is YFSETQ. Trimming took 2 bases from V and 3 from J; bases not matched to a gene: 7. The CDR3 protein is CASSFSGTGVANEKLFF. In DNA, the CDR3 is TGCGCCAGCAGCTTCTCCGGGACAGGGGTTGCTAATGAAAAACTGTTTTTT.

The chain combines TRBV4-3 with TRBJ2-7; D call uncertain. The germline gives CDR1 LGHNA, CDR2 YSLEER. The CDR3 has 14 amino acids. V was pared by 0 bases and J by 4 bases, with 10 bases between. Written as DNA, the CDR3 is TGCGCCAGCAGCCAAGATCGGAACGGGTACGAGCAGTACTTC. This gives the protein CASSQDRNGYEQYF.

The V call is TRBV19, the J call TRBJ2-1; a possible D gene is TRBD2 (6 bases). V lost 5 bases, J lost 1 base, and 12 bases lay in between. Germline CDR1 and CDR2: LNHDA and SQIVND (reference sequence). The CDR3 length is 15 residues. CDR3 residues: CASSSGSGSYNEQFF. DNA for the CDR3: TGTGCCAGTAGTTCCGGGAGCGGTTCCTACAATGAGCAGTTCTTC.